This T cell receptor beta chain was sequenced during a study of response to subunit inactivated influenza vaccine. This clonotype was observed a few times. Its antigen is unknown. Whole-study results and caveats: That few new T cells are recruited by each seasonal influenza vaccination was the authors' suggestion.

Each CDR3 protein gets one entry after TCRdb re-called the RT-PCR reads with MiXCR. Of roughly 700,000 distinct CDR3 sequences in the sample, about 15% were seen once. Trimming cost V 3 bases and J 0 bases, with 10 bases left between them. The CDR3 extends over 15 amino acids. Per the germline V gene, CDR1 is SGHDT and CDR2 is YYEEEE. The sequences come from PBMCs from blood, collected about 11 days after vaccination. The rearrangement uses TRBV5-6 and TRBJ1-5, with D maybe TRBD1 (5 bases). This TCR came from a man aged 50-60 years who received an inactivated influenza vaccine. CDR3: CASSSQGNSNQPQHF. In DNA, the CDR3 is TGTGCCAGCAGCTCGCAGGGAAATAGCAATCAGCCCCAGCATTTT. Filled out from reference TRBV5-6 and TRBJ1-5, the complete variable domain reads DAGVTQSPTHLIKTRGQQVTLRCSPKSGHDTVSWYQQALGQGPQFIFQYYEEEERQRGNFPDRFSGHQFPNYSSELNVNALLLGDSALYLCASSSQGNSNQPQHFGDGTRLSIL.